This T cell receptor beta chain was sequenced during a study of blood T cell repertoires in COVID-19. Across the study: Sites in the United States, Italy and Spain provided acute and convalescent COVID-19 samples. The analysed material was cDNA or gDNA that came from T cells, B-cell-depleted T cells, or PBMCs.

Generated by immunoSEQ multiplex PCR, the TCRdb table keeps only in-frame clones and is missing some. The sample records approximately 210,000 clones, around 81% being singletons. J was trimmed by 6 bases and V by 1 base; bases with no gene match: 8. The CDR3 loop spans 15 amino acids. In germline, CDR1 is LGHNA, CDR2 YSLEER. Seattle patient enrollment occurred during active infection, with longitudinal follow-up thereafter. This chain uses TRBV4-3 with TRBJ1-2; 7 bases match TRBD1. The sequence was collected from a man aged 60-69 years with COVID-19, enrolled during active disease. The material sequenced was peripheral blood. The CDR3 DNA follows: TGCGCCAGCAGCCAAGTGCTTTTAGGGGGCAATGGCTACACCTTC. As protein: CASSQVLLGGNGYTF.